This TCR beta chain was profiled in a study of blood T cell repertoires in COVID-19. Background on the study: Spain, Italy and the United States supplied samples that represented acute and convalescent COVID-19.

V was clipped by 8 bases and J by 2 bases; unmatched bases: 15. Germline loops: CDR1 MDHEN, CDR2 SYDVKM. CDR3 length equals 16 residues. Repertoires were generated with immunoSEQ multiplex PCR, while TCRdb's copy carries only in-frame clones and drops some. Among about 320,000 clones listed, 85% were seen once. The source of this sequence is a woman in her twenties or thirties who had been exposed to COVID-19. This chain connects TRBV28 to TRBJ2-7; 7 bases are shared with TRBD1. The sample was PBMCs or T cells enriched from blood (not recorded which). DNA of the CDR3: TGTGCCAGCGTTAAGTCTGACCGGGACAGACCCTACGAGCAGTACTTC. Its protein product is CASVKSDRDRPYEQYF.